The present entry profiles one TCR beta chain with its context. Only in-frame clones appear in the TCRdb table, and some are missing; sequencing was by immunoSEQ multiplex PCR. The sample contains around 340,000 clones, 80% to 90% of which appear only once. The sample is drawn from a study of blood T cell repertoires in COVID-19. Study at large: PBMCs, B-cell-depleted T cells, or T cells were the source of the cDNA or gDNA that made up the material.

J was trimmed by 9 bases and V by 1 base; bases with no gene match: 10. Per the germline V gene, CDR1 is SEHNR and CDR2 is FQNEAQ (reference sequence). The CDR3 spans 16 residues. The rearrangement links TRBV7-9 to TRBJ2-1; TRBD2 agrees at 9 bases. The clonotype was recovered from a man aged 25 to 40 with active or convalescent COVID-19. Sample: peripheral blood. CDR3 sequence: CASSLGWREGSGEQFF. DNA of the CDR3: TGTGCCAGCAGCTTAGGTTGGCGGGAGGGGAGTGGTGAGCAGTTCTTC.